These 32 T cell receptor beta chains were sequenced from one sample in a study of shared clonotypes between healthy human individuals. The naive CD8 subset, CD45RO-negative cells positively selected for CCR7, excluded terminally differentiated effector memory CD45RA+ cells. The protocol was immunoSEQ multiplex PCR, while the TCRdb copy is restricted to in-frame clones and leaves out a portion. Of roughly 2.1 million clones listed, around 93% were seen once; the top ten hold under 2%. The sample consisted of naive CD8+ T cells from PBMCs. The origin of the receptors is a man aged 18 to 30 in good health. Some clones in this sample may be carry-over from other donors' samples.

The chain carries TRBV4-3 and TRBJ2-2; D may be TRBD2 (5 bases). The CDR3 length is 20 residues. V shed 0 bases and J shed 4 bases, with 24 bases lying between them. From germline, CDR1 is LGHNA and CDR2 YSLEER. CDR3 DNA: TGCGCCAGCAGCCAAGAATCAAGGTCCCCTAGCCGACTATTCACCGGGGAGCTGTTTTTT. This codes for CASSQESRSPSRLFTGELFF.

This clone was seen only once. The V call is TRBV30, the J call TRBJ2-4, with TRBD1 matching 9 bases. The ends lost 3 bases at V and 0 bases at J; junction bases unmatched: 12. Germline V gives CDR1 GTSNPN, CDR2 SVGIG (reference sequence). The CDR3 is 18 residues long. The CDR3 protein is CAWRQRDRVEVAKNIQYF. In DNA, the CDR3 is TGTGCCTGGAGACAGAGGGACAGGGTGGAGGTAGCCAAAAACATTCAGTACTTC.

The genes are TRBV12-5 and TRBJ2-1, with no clear D. Trimming cost V 3 bases and J 1 base, with 16 bases left between them. This CDR3 region has 17 residues. The germline V gene has CDR1 LGHNT and CDR2 FRNRAP. CDR3 in amino acids: CASGFGSISGSYNEQFF. The CDR3, as DNA: TGTGCTAGTGGTTTTGGGTCTATAAGTGGGTCCTACAATGAGCAGTTCTTC.

CDR3 in amino acids: CASSFGGVSYEQYF. CDR3 in DNA: TGTGCCAGCAGTTTCGGTGGGGTCTCCTACGAGCAGTACTTC. The V and J genes are TRBV27 and TRBJ2-7; D is unresolved. Trimming cost V 3 bases and J 0 bases, with 9 bases left between them. Germline CDR1 is MNHEY and CDR2 is SMNVEV (reference sequence). The CDR3 covers 14 residues.

This clone turned up a few times. This rearrangement joins TRBV27 to TRBJ1-1, with TRBD1 as a possible D gene (5 bases). The CDR3 is 14 residues long. CDR1 and CDR2 (germline): MNHEY, SMNVEV (reference sequence). Trimming stripped 4 bases from V and 2 bases from J, with 11 bases between. The CDR3: CASSYAWDNTEAFF. The CDR3 DNA reads as TGTGCCAGCAGTTATGCTTGGGACAACACTGAAGCTTTCTTT.

The chain is built from TRBV2 and TRBJ2-7; 12 positions match TRBD2. The V gene's germline CDR1 is SNHLY and CDR2 FYNNEI. Trimming at V came to 7 bases and at J to 5 bases, leaving 18 bases not matched to a gene. The CDR3 length is 18 residues. CDR3 sequence (DNA): TGTGCCAGCACCCTCGTCCCCGCGACTAGCGGGAGTCCCCACGAGCAGTACTTC. It is translated as CASTLVPATSGSPHEQYF.

The chain recombines TRBV27 with TRBJ2-1; the D is unclear. The CDR3 loop spans 14 amino acids. CDR1 is MNHEY and CDR2 is SMNVEV in the germline V gene (reference sequence). V was pared by 3 bases and J by 2 bases, with 8 bases between. The CDR3 DNA reads as TGTGCCAGCAGTTTTATTGTAACCTACAATGAGCAGTTCTTC. Its translation: CASSFIVTYNEQFF.

This rearrangement joins TRBV7-3 to TRBJ2-3; D possibly corresponds to TRBD2 (6 bases). CDR3 length equals 15 residues. Trimming pared 3 bases from V and 0 bases from J, leaving 10 bases between. Germline loops: CDR1 SGHTA, CDR2 FQGTGA. The CDR3 nucleotides read TGTGCCAGCAGCTTTGGAGGGGCCAGCACAGATACGCAGTATTTT. This codes for CASSFGGASTDTQYF.

The chain has TRBV19 and TRBJ1-1; D is ambiguous. The CDR3 sequence is 12 residues long. Germline CDR1 reads LNHDA; CDR2 reads SQIVND (reference sequence). Trimming took off 2 bases at V and 11 bases at J, with 12 bases between the two ends. CDR3 sequence reads: CASSINAFGAFF. CDR3 nucleotide sequence: TGTGCCAGTAGTATAAACGCGTTTGGGGCTTTCTTT.

The chain is built from TRBV11-2 and TRBJ2-1, with 9 positions matching TRBD1. The CDR3 has 17 residues. After removal of 1 base from V and 7 bases from J, the junction contained 11 bases not matched to a gene. Germline V gene sequence: CDR1 SGHAT, CDR2 FQNNGV. The CDR3 protein is CASSLGPGTGLKNEQFF. As DNA, the CDR3 is TGTGCCAGCAGCTTAGGGCCCGGGACAGGGTTGAAAAATGAGCAGTTCTTC.

V and J are TRBV5-4 and TRBJ2-7; D is possibly TRBD2 (6 bases). The V end lost 0 bases, the J end lost 6 bases, and 10 bases lay between the germline ends. The length of the CDR3 is 13 residues. Per germline, CDR1 SGHNT and CDR2 YYREEE (reference sequence). CDR3 sequence reads: CASSLAEGPEQYF. CDR3 nucleotides: TGTGCCAGCAGCTTGGCGGAGGGGCCCGAGCAGTACTTC.

The genes are TRBV27 and TRBJ1-1; D gene unclear. The CDR3 covers 15 residues. Between the trimmed V and J ends, which lost 1 base and 0 bases, there was a span of 9 bases. Germline CDR1 MNHEY, CDR2 SMNVEV (reference sequence). The CDR3 sequence is CASSLYLDLNTEAFF. CDR3 nucleotides: TGTGCCAGCAGTTTATATCTGGATTTGAACACTGAAGCTTTCTTT.

The J gene is TRBJ1-5, the V gene TRBV5-1, with a weak D call TRBD1 (5 bases). Germline V CDR1 and CDR2: SGHRS, YFSETQ. V lost 4 bases and J 2 bases, leaving 10 bases between the germline ends. The CDR3 consists of 14 residues. CDR3 sequence reads: CASSRTGGNQPQHF. The DNA of the CDR3 is TGCGCCAGCAGCCGCACAGGAGGCAATCAGCCCCAGCATTTT.

Comments on this clone: Other DNA variants within this sample encode the same CDR3. The chain carries TRBV15 and TRBJ1-1; D unclear. This CDR3 has 13 amino acids. Trimming stripped 1 base from V and 1 base from J, with 4 bases between. Germline CDR1 is LNHNV and CDR2 is YYDKDF (reference sequence). CDR3 in amino acids: CATSRGRNTEAFF. CDR3 DNA: TGTGCCACCAGCAGAGGACGGAACACTGAAGCTTTCTTT.

This chain uses TRBV19 with TRBJ2-7, with TRBD1 identical over 10 bases. V dropped 5 bases and J dropped 0; count of bases not matched to a gene: 4. The CDR3 covers 15 residues. CDR1 LNHDA and CDR2 SQIVND come from the germline V gene (reference sequence). CDR3 sequence (DNA): TGTGCCAGTAGTGAGGGACAGGGGAGCTCCTACGAGCAGTACTTC. It codes for CASSEGQGSSYEQYF.

This clone was observed a single time. The chain couples TRBV13 to TRBJ2-1; 11 nucleotides match TRBD2. V trimming: 1 base; J trimming: 4 bases; junction bases outside the gene matches: 6. In germline, CDR1 is PRHDT, CDR2 FYEKMQ (reference sequence). The length of the CDR3 is 17 residues. CDR3 loop: CASSLEVAGGPYNEQFF. The CDR3 DNA follows: TGTGCCAGCAGCTTAGAGGTAGCGGGAGGGCCGTACAATGAGCAGTTCTTC.

The chain's CDR3 is CASRLAGTSYEQYF. The DNA of the CDR3 is TGTGCCAGCAGGCTAGCGGGCACCTCCTACGAGCAGTACTTC. V is TRBV28 and J is TRBJ2-7; 8 nucleotides agree with TRBD2. The CDR3 covers 14 residues. Germline V gene data show CDR1 as MDHEN and CDR2 as SYDVKM. The trim removed 6 bases at V and 0 bases at J, leaving 4 bases unmatched.

The chain carries TRBV10-3 and TRBJ1-5; tentatively, D is TRBD1 (6 bases). CDR1 and CDR2 (germline): ENHRY, SYGVKD. Trimming shortened V by 3 bases and J by 4 bases, and 10 bases separated the two germline ends. This CDR3 has 14 residues. CDR3 coding DNA: TGTGCCATCAGTGATTTCACAGGGAATCAGCCCCAGCATTTT. Translation: CAISDFTGNQPQHF.

This rearrangement joins TRBV28 to TRBJ2-3, with 9 positions matching TRBD2. The germline gives CDR1 MDHEN, CDR2 SYDVKM. The J segment lost 5 bases and the V segment lost 3 bases, leaving 9 bases of the junction unmatched. The CDR3 is made up of 16 amino acids. This CDR3 reads CASSFAREGSGDTQYF. The CDR3 nucleotides are TGTGCCAGCAGTTTCGCGCGGGAGGGCTCCGGAGATACGCAGTATTTT.

J is TRBJ1-2 and V is TRBV7-9, with 7 bases that match TRBD1. Per germline, CDR1 SEHNR and CDR2 FQNEAQ (reference sequence). The CDR3 loop spans 18 amino acids. V dropped 8 bases and J dropped 2; count of bases not matched to a gene: 20. This chain's CDR3 is CASDAPNGGDRLNYGYTF. The CDR3 coding sequence is TGTGCCAGCGACGCCCCGAACGGGGGGGACAGACTAAACTATGGCTACACCTTC.

As concerns this clone: The sample holds other DNA sequences that translate to the same CDR3. The chain has TRBV9 and TRBJ2-2, with D possibly matching TRBD2 (5 bases). Germline V gene sequence: CDR1 SGDLS, CDR2 YYNGEE. This CDR3 region has 13 residues. Trimming shortened V by 0 bases and J by 5 bases, and 5 bases separated the two germline ends. The CDR3 DNA follows: TGTGCCAGCAGCGTAGCGGGAACCGGGGAGCTGTTTTTT. Amino acids: CASSVAGTGELFF.

The chain employs TRBV14 and TRBJ2-1; D is unclear. Germline assignment: CDR1 SGHDN and CDR2 FVKESK. Trimming removed 3 bases at V and 10 bases at J, with 13 bases between. CDR3 length equals 13 residues. The CDR3 here is CASSQIPRLEQFF. The CDR3 region has the DNA TGTGCCAGCAGCCAGATTCCCCGTTTAGAGCAGTTCTTC.

Remarks on this clone: Sequence at one end of the junction differs from germline and may be a read error. The CDR3 loop reads CASSFGANPLF. CDR3 in DNA: TGTGCCAGCAGCTTCGGCGCAAACCCACTCTTC. The chain couples TRBV11-1 to TRBJ2-1; D unresolved. In germline, CDR1 is SGHAT, CDR2 FQDESV (reference sequence). This CDR3 is 11 amino acids long.

The chain carries TRBV27 and TRBJ2-7, with 9 bases lining up with TRBD1. The CDR3 covers 15 residues. Trimming took 5 bases from V and 5 from J; bases not matched to a gene: 10. The V gene's germline CDR1 is MNHEY and CDR2 SMNVEV (reference sequence). CDR3 residues: CASSILGQGGNEQYF. As DNA, the CDR3 is TGTGCCAGCAGTATTCTGGGACAGGGCGGCAACGAGCAGTACTTC.

The gene calls are TRBV28 and TRBJ2-2; no clear D. Germline V lookup: CDR1 MDHEN, CDR2 SYDVKM. The CDR3 spans 15 residues. V was clipped by 7 bases and J by 7 bases, with 19 bases between them. CDR3 loop: CASIASRSLSGELFF. In DNA, the CDR3 is TGTGCCAGCATTGCGTCCAGGTCCCTCAGCGGGGAGCTGTTTTTT.

The gene calls are TRBV7-6 and TRBJ1-5; no clear D. The ends were cut back, 1 base at V and 2 bases at J, with 3 bases in the middle. Germline V gives CDR1 SGHVS, CDR2 FNYEAQ. The CDR3 runs 13 residues. The CDR3 nucleotides read TGTGCCAGCAGCTTAGATCGCAATCAGCCCCAGCATTTT. It encodes CASSLDRNQPQHF. The full variable domain, rest sourced from reference TRBV7-6 and TRBJ1-5, is GAGVSQSPRYKVTKRGQDVALRCDPISGHVSLYWYRQALGQGPEFLTYFNYEAQQDKSGLPNDRFSAERPEGSISTLTIQRTEQRDSAMYRCASSLDRNQPQHFGDGTRLSIL.

V usage is TRBV27 and J usage is TRBJ2-7; D may be TRBD2 (5 bases). V was trimmed by 5 bases and J by 2 bases, leaving 16 bases between them. The CDR3 runs 15 residues. Per the germline V gene, CDR1 is MNHEY and CDR2 is SMNVEV (reference sequence). CDR3 residues: CASSASRSGTYEQYF. The CDR3 region has the DNA TGTGCCAGCAGTGCTTCTAGGAGCGGAACCTACGAGCAGTACTTC.

The chain has TRBV4-2 and TRBJ2-7; perhaps TRBD1 as D (6 bases). The V end lost 0 bases, the J end lost 3 bases, and 12 bases lay between the germline ends. The CDR3 is 15 residues long. CDR1 is LGHNA and CDR2 is YNFKEQ in the germline V gene. In DNA, the CDR3 is TGTGCCAGCAGCCAAGATGAGGGGGTGAACTACGAGCAGTACTTC. Protein: CASSQDEGVNYEQYF.

CDR3 sequence: CASSGAGAREKLFF. For the CDR3, the DNA is TGTGCCAGCAGTGGAGCAGGGGCTCGGGAAAAACTGTTTTTT. The chain recombines TRBV2 with TRBJ1-4; D is perhaps TRBD1 (6 bases). With 4 bases removed from V and 8 bases from J, the gap between germline ends came to 14 bases. Germline V gives CDR1 SNHLY, CDR2 FYNNEI. This CDR3 is 14 amino acids long.

The chain is built from TRBV28 and TRBJ2-6, with D unclear. CDR3 length equals 18 residues. Germline loops: CDR1 MDHEN, CDR2 SYDVKM. Trimming took 3 bases from V and 4 from J, leaving 19 bases between them. The CDR3 bases are TGTGCCAGCAGTTTGGTTAGTTTCTCTATTTTGGGGGCCAACGTCCTGACTTTC. This encodes CASSLVSFSILGANVLTF.

This sequence joins TRBV10-3 and TRBJ1-4; 8 bases fit TRBD1. The V gene end was trimmed by 6 bases and the J gene end by 11 bases; junction bases not matched to a gene: 11. The CDR3 has 14 amino acids. The germline CDR1 and CDR2 sequences are ENHRY and SYGVKD. CDR3 residues: CAISPGQGREKLFF. CDR3 nucleotide sequence: TGTGCCATCAGCCCCGGACAGGGACGGGAGAAACTGTTTTTT.

The chain employs TRBV7-9 and TRBJ1-5; 11 bases are shared with TRBD1. The V gene end was trimmed by 1 base and the J gene end by 2 bases; junction bases not matched to a gene: 10. From germline, CDR1 is SEHNR and CDR2 FQNEAQ (reference sequence). The CDR3 spans 19 residues. CDR3 sequence: CASSLDHRDRGIGNQPQHF. The CDR3 DNA sequence: TGTGCCAGCAGCTTAGATCACCGGGACAGGGGGATAGGCAATCAGCCCCAGCATTTT.